The rows below give T cell receptor beta chains drawn from one sample of a study of T cells in Graves' hyperthyroidism and ophthalmopathy. TCRdb redid the calling of the multiplex PCR reads with MiXCR, one entry per CDR3 protein. The sample has some 400,000 distinct CDR3 sequences, approximately 13% seen once. Material: blood. All receptors come from a man aged 30 to 39 with Graves' hyperthyroidism that later progressed to Graves' ophthalmopathy. Each CDR3 is given with its conserved first and last residue. Each record gives: V gene, clone size, J gene, CDR3 protein. Not every row has a clone size; where given, it reads once, few, many or a size class.

TRBV7-9	.	TRBJ2-1	CASSLNGQFF
TRBV12-3/TRBV12-4	few	TRBJ1-5	CASRRTGDSNQPQHF
TRBV3-1	many	TRBJ1-5	CASSQEVTKGPQHF
TRBV11-2	many	TRBJ2-7	CASSFSGTVYEQYF
TRBV29-1	many	TRBJ2-3	CSVEDRGTGTDTQYF
TRBV6-1	few	TRBJ1-6	CASSAQQGLNSPLHF
TRBV5-5	few	TRBJ2-5	CASSFAPQGTQYF
TRBV7-9	many	TRBJ2-1	CASSDRGSSYNEQFF
TRBV6-6	many	TRBJ2-7	CASSYTGDPTYEQYF
TRBV20-1	.	TRBJ1-2	CSARETGFYGYTF
TRBV28	many	TRBJ2-3	CASTLEPSSTDTQYF
TRBV11-3	many	TRBJ2-2	CASSLSVRGGELFF
TRBV6-1	many	TRBJ1-6	CASSELRGGSYNSPLHF
TRBV5-5	.	TRBJ2-7	CASSSRTPQGVHEQYF
TRBV7-2	many	TRBJ1-2	CASSPSGYTF
TRBV5-1	few	TRBJ1-1	CASREMNTEVFF
TRBV18	many	TRBJ1-2	CASSPPTGLGYGYTF
TRBV5-1	many	TRBJ1-2	CASSTGQGDYGYTF
TRBV6-1	many	TRBJ2-7	CASSALHRDIISYEQYF
TRBV18	.	TRBJ2-3	CASSPEFLDTQYF
TRBV12-3/TRBV12-4	.	TRBJ1-6	CASRRHSTGLISPIHF
TRBV12-3/TRBV12-4	many	TRBJ1-2	CASSLWSLTERGYTF
TRBV6-5	many	TRBJ2-5	CASSYSTQGGQETQYF
TRBV3-1	few	TRBJ2-7	CASSQDTGGYSYEQYF
TRBV5-6	few	TRBJ1-5	CASSRDSQWHF
TRBV20-1	few	TRBJ2-5	CTGLAGGGTQYF
TRBV7-2	many	TRBJ2-2	CASSLGYAFTGELFF
TRBV28	.	TRBJ1-2	CASSLYWTPYGYTF
TRBV27	few	TRBJ2-5	CASSRGGNRVEAQYF
TRBV28	many	TRBJ2-1	CASSLQRGAYNEQFF
TRBV5-6	many	TRBJ1-1	CASSWGPHTEAFF